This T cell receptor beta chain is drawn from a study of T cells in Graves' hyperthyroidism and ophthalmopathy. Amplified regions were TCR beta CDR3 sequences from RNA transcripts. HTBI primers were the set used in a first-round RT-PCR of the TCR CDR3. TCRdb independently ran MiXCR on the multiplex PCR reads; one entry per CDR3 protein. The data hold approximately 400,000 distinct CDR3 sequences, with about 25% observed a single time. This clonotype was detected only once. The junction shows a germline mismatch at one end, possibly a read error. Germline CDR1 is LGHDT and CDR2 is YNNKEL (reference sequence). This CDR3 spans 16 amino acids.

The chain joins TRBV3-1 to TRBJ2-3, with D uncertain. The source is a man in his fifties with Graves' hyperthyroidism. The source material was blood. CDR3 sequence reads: CASSLGWSESTYTQYF. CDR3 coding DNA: TGTGCCAGCAGCCTAGGTTGGTCAGAGTCCACATATACGCAGTATTTT.